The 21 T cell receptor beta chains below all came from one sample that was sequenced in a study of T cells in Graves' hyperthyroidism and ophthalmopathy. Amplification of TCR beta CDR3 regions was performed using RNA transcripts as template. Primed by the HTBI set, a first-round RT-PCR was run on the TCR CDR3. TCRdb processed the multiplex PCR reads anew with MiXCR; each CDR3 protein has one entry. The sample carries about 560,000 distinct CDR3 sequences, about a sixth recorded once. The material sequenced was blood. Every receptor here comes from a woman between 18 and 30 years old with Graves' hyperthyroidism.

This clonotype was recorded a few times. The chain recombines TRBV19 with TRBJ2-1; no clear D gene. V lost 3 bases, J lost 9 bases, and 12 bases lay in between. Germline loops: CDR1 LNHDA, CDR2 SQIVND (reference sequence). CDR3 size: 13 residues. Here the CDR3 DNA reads TGTGCCAGTAGTATTATTACCTCTGGTGAGCAGTTCTTC. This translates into CASSIITSGEQFF.

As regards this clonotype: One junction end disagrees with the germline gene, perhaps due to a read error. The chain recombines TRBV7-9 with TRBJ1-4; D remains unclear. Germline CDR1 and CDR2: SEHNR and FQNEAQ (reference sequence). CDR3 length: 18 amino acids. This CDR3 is CASSPGRMRAATNGKLFF. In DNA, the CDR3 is TGTGCCAGCAGCCCCGGACGGATGAGAGCAGCAACTAATGGAAAACTGTTTTTT.

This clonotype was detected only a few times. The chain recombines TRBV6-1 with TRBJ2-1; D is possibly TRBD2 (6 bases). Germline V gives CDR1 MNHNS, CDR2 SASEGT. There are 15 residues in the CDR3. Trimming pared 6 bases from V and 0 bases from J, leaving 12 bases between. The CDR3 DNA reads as TGTGCCAGCAGATTAGCGGATAGCTCCTACAATGAGCAGTTCTTC. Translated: CASRLADSSYNEQFF.

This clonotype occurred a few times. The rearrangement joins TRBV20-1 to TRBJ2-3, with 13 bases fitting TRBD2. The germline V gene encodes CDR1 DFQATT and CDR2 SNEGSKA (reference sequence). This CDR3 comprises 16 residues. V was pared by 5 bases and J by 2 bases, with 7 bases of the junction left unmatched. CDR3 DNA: TGCAGTGCTCACCCGACTAGCGGGGGGAACACAGATACGCAGTATTTT. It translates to CSAHPTSGGNTDTQYF.

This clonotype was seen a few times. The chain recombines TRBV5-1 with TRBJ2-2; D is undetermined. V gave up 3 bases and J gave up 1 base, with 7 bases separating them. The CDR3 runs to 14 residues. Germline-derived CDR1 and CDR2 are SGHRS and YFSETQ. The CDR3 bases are TGCGCCAGCAGCTCTCGACAGAACACCGGGGAGCTGTTTTTT. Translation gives CASSSRQNTGELFF.

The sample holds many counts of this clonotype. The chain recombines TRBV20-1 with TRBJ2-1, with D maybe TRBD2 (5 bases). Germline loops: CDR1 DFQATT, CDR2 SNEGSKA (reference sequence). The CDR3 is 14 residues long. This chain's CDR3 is CSPLGGGSYNEQFF. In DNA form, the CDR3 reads TGCAGCCCACTAGGAGGAGGCTCCTACAATGAGCAGTTCTTC.

The CDR3 nucleotides are TGTGCCAGCAGCCCAGTCCTATGGGACTATCCCCATGAGCAGTTCTTC. Protein sequence: CASSPVLWDYPHEQFF. The genes are TRBV7-9 and TRBJ2-1; 7 bases fit TRBD2. Trimming at V came to 5 bases and at J to 8 bases, leaving 15 bases not matched to a gene. From germline, CDR1 is SEHNR and CDR2 FQNEAQ (reference sequence). This CDR3 spans 16 amino acids.

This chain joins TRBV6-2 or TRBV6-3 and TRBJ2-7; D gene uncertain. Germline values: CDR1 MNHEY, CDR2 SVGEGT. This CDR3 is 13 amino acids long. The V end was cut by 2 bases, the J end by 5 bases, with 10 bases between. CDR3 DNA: TGTGCCAGCAGTTACCCCACCAGGCACGAGCAGTACTTC. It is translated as CASSYPTRHEQYF.

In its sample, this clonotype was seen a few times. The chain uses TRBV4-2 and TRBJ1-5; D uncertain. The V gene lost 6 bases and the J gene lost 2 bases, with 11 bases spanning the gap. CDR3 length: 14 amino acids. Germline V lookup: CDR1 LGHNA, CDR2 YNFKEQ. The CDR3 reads CASRAGIGNQPQHF. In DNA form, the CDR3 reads TGTGCCAGCAGGGCAGGTATTGGCAATCAGCCCCAGCATTTT.

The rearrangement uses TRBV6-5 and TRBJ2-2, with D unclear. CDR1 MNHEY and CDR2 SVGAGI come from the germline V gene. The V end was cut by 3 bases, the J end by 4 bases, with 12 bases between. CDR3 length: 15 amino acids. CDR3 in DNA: TGTGCCAGCAGTTATGACTGGACCTCCACCGGGGAGCTGTTTTTT. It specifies CASSYDWTSTGELFF.

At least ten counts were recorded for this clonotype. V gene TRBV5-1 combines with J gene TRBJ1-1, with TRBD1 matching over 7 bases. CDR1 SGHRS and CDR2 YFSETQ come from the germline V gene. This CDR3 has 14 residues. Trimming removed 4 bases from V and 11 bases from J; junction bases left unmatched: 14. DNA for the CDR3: TGCGCCAGCAGCCCACAGGGGCGAGGGGTCGTGGCTTTCTTT. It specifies CASSPQGRGVVAFF.

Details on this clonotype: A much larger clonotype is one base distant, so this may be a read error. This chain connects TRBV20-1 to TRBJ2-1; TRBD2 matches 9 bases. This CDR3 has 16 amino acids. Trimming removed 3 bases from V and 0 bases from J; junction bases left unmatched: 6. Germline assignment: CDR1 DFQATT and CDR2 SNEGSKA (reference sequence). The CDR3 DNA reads TGCAGTGCTAGTACGGGCGGGGGGGCCTCCTACAATGAGCAGTTCTTC. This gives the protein CSASTGGGASYNEQFF.

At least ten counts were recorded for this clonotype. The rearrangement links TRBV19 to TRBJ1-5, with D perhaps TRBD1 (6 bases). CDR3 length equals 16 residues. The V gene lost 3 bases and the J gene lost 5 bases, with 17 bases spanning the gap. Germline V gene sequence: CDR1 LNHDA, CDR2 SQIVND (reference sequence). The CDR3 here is CASSIASTGPYQPQHF. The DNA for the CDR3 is TGTGCCAGTAGTATCGCTTCGACAGGTCCATATCAGCCCCAGCATTTT.

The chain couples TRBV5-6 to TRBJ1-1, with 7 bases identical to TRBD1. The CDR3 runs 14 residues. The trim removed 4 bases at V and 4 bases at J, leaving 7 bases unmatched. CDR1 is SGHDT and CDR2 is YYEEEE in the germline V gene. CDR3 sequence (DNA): TGTGCCAGCAGCAGGAAGACAGGGTTCACTGAAGCTTTCTTT. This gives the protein CASSRKTGFTEAFF. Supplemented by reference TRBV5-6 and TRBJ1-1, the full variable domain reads DAGVTQSPTHLIKTRGQQVTLRCSPKSGHDTVSWYQQALGQGPQFIFQYYEEEERQRGNFPDRFSGHQFPNYSSELNVNALLLGDSALYLCASSRKTGFTEAFFGQGTRLTVV.

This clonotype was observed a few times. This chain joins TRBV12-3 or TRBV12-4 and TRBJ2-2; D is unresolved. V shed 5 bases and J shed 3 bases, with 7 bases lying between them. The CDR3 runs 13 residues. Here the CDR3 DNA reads TGTGCCAGCAGTACTCAGTACACCGGGGAGCTGTTTTTT. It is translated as CASSTQYTGELFF.

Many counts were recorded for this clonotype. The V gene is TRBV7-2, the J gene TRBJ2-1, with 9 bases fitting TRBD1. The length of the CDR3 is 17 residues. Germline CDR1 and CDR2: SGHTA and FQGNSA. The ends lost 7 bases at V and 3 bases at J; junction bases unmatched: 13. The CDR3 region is CASNTGTRDRVYNEQFF. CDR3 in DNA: TGTGCCAGCAACACCGGCACCCGGGACAGGGTCTACAATGAGCAGTTCTTC.

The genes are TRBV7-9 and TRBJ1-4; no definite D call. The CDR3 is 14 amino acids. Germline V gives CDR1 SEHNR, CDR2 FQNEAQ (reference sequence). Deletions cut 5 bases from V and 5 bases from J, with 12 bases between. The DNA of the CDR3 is TGTGCCAGCAGCAAGACACGCAACAATGAAAAACTGTTTTTT. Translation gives CASSKTRNNEKLFF.

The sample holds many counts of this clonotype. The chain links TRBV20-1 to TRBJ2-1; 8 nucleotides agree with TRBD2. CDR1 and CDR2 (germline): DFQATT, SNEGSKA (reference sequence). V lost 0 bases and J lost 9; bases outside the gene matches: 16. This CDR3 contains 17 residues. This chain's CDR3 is CSARDYPFSGTNSEQFF. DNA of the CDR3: TGCAGTGCTAGAGATTATCCGTTTAGCGGGACCAATAGTGAGCAGTTCTTC.

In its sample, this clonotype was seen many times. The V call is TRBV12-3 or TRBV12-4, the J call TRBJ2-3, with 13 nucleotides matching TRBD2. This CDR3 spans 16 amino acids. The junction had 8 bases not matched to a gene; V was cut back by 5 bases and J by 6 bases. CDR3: CASSATSGGARDTQYF. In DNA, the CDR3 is TGTGCCAGCAGTGCCACTAGCGGGGGGGCACGGGATACGCAGTATTTT.

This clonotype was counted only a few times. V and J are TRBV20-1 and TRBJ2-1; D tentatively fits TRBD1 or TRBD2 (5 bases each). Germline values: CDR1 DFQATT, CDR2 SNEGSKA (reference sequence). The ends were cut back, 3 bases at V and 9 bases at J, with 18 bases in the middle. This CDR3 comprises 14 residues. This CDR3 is CSASRDAVYGEQFF. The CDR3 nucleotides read TGCAGTGCTAGCCGGGACGCTGTCTACGGTGAGCAGTTCTTC.

Written as DNA, the CDR3 is TGCAGTGCGGGGGCACACCCGAACACCGGGGAGCTGTTTTTT. Protein sequence: CSAGAHPNTGELFF. V gene TRBV20-1 combines with J gene TRBJ2-2, with a weak D call TRBD1 (6 bases). Trimming took 6 bases from V and 0 from J, leaving 11 bases between them. The CDR3 length is 14 residues. Per the germline V gene, CDR1 is DFQATT and CDR2 is SNEGSKA (reference sequence).